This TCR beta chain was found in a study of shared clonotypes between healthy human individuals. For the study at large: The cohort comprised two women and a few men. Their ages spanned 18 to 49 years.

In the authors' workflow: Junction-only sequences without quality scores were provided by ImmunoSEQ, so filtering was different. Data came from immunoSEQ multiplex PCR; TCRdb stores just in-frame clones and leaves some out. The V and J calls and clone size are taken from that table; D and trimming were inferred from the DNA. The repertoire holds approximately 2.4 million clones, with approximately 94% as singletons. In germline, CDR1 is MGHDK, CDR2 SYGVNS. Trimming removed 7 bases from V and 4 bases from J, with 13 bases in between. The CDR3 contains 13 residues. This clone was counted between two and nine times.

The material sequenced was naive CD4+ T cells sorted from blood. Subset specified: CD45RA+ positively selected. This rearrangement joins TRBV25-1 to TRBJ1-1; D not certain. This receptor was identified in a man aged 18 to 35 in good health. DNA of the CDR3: TGTGCCAGCACCCGTGGGGAAACCACTGAAGCTTTCTTT. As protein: CASTRGETTEAFF.